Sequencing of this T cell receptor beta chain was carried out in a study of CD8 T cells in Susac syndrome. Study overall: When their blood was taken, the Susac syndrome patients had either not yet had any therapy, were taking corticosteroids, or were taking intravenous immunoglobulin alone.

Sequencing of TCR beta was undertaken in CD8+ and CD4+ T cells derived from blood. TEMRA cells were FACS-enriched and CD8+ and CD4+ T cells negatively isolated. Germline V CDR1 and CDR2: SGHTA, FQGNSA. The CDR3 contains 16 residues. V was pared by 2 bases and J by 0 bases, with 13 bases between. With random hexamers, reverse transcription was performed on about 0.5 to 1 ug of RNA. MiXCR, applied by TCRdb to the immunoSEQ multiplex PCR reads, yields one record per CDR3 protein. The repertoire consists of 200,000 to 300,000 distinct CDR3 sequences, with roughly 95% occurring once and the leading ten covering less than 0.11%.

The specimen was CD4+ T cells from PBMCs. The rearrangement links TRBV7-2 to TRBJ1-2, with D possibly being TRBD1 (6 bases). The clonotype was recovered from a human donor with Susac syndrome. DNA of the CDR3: TGTGCCAGCAGCTTATGGTTAGGGGGAGCTAACTATGGCTACACCTTC. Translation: CASSLWLGGANYGYTF.